These 18 T cell receptor beta chains were sequenced from one sample in a study of CD8 T cells in Susac syndrome. A quantity of about 0.5 to 1 ug RNA underwent reverse transcription using random hexamers. One entry per CDR3 protein, called by TCRdb with MiXCR from the immunoSEQ multiplex PCR reads. The table includes roughly 80,000 distinct CDR3 sequences, around 93% detected once. Sequencing was done on a sample of CD4+ T cells from PBMCs. The source is a human donor with Susac syndrome.

This chain uses TRBV5-1 with TRBJ2-2; D unclear. Germline V gives CDR1 SGHRS, CDR2 YFSETQ. The V end lost 0 bases, the J end lost 6 bases, and 12 bases lay between the germline ends. This CDR3 is built from 15 residues. The CDR3 is CASSLESWGSGELFF. CDR3 coding DNA: TGCGCCAGCAGCTTGGAGTCGTGGGGATCCGGGGAGCTGTTTTTT.

Remarks on this clonotype: Germline and junction disagree at one end, which may indicate a read error. The chain couples TRBV29-1 to TRBJ2-5; D is perhaps TRBD1 (5 bases). In germline, CDR1 is SQVTM, CDR2 ANQGSEA. The CDR3 is 16 amino acids. Written as DNA, the CDR3 is TGCACCGTTCTATTAAGGGTGTCAGGGCTACAAGAGACCCAGTACTTC. Translated: CTVLLRVSGLQETQYF.

The genes are TRBV28 and TRBJ2-3; possible D gene TRBD1, 6 bases. This CDR3 has 13 residues. Germline CDR1 reads MDHEN; CDR2 reads SYDVKM. Trimming pared 7 bases from V and 2 bases from J, leaving 10 bases between. The CDR3 bases are TGTGCCAGCACAGGGGCTCACACAGATACGCAGTATTTT. Protein sequence: CASTGAHTDTQYF.

V and J are TRBV12-3 or TRBV12-4 and TRBJ1-5, with D uncertain. Trimming removed 1 base from V and 3 bases from J, with 7 bases in between. CDR3 size: 14 residues. The CDR3 region has the DNA TGTGCCAGCAGTTTAGACGGTTTCAATCAGCCCCAGCATTTT. Its translation is CASSLDGFNQPQHF.

V gene TRBV5-1 combines with J gene TRBJ2-2; 7 positions match TRBD1. The germline CDR1 and CDR2 sequences are SGHRS and YFSETQ. Trimming at V came to 5 bases and at J to 6 bases, leaving 4 bases not matched to a gene. The CDR3 is 13 amino acids. The CDR3 region is CASSLGGAGELFF. Written as DNA, the CDR3 is TGCGCCAGCAGTCTAGGGGGCGCCGGGGAGCTGTTTTTT.

The chain recombines TRBV20-1 with TRBJ1-5; 8 nucleotides line up with TRBD1. With V trimmed by 6 bases and J by 1 base, 5 bases remained unmatched. The CDR3 loop spans 14 amino acids. Germline CDR1 is DFQATT and CDR2 is SNEGSKA (reference sequence). The CDR3, as DNA: TGCAGTGCAAACAGGGGGGAAAGCAATCAGCCCCAGCATTTT. As protein: CSANRGESNQPQHF.

J is TRBJ2-5 and V is TRBV6-5; no clear D gene. The CDR3 length is 12 residues. The germline CDR1 and CDR2 sequences are MNHEY and SVGAGI. The ends were cut back, 5 bases at V and 4 bases at J, with 8 bases in the middle. The CDR3 loop is CASSMRRETQYF. CDR3 nucleotide sequence: TGTGCCAGCAGTATGAGACGAGAGACCCAGTACTTC.

The chain combines TRBV20-1 with TRBJ2-2; D possibly uses TRBD1 or TRBD2 (5 bases each). CDR3 length equals 12 residues. Germline V lookup: CDR1 DFQATT, CDR2 SNEGSKA (reference sequence). V dropped 3 bases and J dropped 6 bases, with 8 bases sitting between them. CDR3 residues: CSARRGAGELFF. The CDR3 DNA sequence: TGCAGTGCTAGGAGGGGCGCCGGGGAGCTGTTTTTT.

The V and J genes are TRBV3-1 and TRBJ2-5; 7 nucleotides match TRBD2. Germline V lookup: CDR1 LGHDT, CDR2 YNNKEL (reference sequence). The CDR3 covers 16 residues. The trim removed 6 bases at V and 2 bases at J, leaving 12 bases unmatched. Here the CDR3 reads CASSQRGGIRQETQYF. For the CDR3, the DNA is TGTGCCAGCAGTCAGCGGGGAGGGATCCGACAAGAGACCCAGTACTTC.

The rearrangement links TRBV7-9 to TRBJ1-2, with D maybe TRBD1 (6 bases). This CDR3 region has 14 residues. Germline CDR1 is SEHNR and CDR2 is FQNEAQ (reference sequence). Between the trimmed V and J ends, which lost 5 bases and 1 base, there was a span of 11 bases. The CDR3 coding sequence is TGTGCCAGCAGCAAACAGGGTATTAACTATGGCTACACCTTC. As protein: CASSKQGINYGYTF.

The genes are TRBV4-2 and TRBJ2-2, with TRBD2 matching over 14 bases. J was trimmed by 6 bases and V by 1 base; bases with no gene match: 4. This CDR3 is built from 17 residues. Germline V gives CDR1 LGHNA, CDR2 YNFKEQ. DNA of the CDR3: TGTGCCAGCAGCCAAGCCAGGACTAGCGGGGGGTCCGGGGAGCTGTTTTTT. Protein: CASSQARTSGGSGELFF.

The chain combines TRBV7-2 with TRBJ1-1; D gene unclear. Per the germline V gene, CDR1 is SGHTA and CDR2 is FQGNSA. Trimming shortened V by 5 bases and J by 1 base, and 11 bases separated the two germline ends. The CDR3 consists of 14 residues. CDR3 region: CASSISIRNTEAFF. The CDR3 DNA is TGTGCCAGCAGCATCAGTATCCGGAACACTGAAGCTTTCTTT.

The chain combines TRBV12-3 or TRBV12-4 with TRBJ1-2; no clear D. This CDR3 has 10 amino acids. V shed 10 bases and J shed 7 bases, with 10 bases lying between them. The CDR3 DNA reads as TGTGCCATCTACCTCGGTGGCTACACCTTC. This sequence encodes CAIYLGGYTF.

This sequence joins TRBV20-1 and TRBJ2-1; D call uncertain. The CDR3 extends over 13 amino acids. Trimming shortened V by 5 bases and J by 3 bases, and 11 bases separated the two germline ends. The germline V gene encodes CDR1 DFQATT and CDR2 SNEGSKA (reference sequence). CDR3 loop: CSASNAIYNEQFF. Written as DNA, the CDR3 is TGCAGTGCTTCGAACGCTATCTACAATGAGCAGTTCTTC.

V usage is TRBV6-5 and J usage is TRBJ1-5, with 10 nucleotides matching TRBD1. Trimming removed 5 bases from V and 3 bases from J; junction bases left unmatched: 4. This CDR3 spans 15 amino acids. Germline CDR1 and CDR2: MNHEY and SVGAGI. CDR3 protein: CASSRDRGNNQPQHF. The CDR3 bases are TGTGCCAGCAGTCGGGACAGGGGAAACAATCAGCCCCAGCATTTT.

The chain couples TRBV6-1 to TRBJ2-1, with D possibly being TRBD2 (5 bases). Trimming took 7 bases from V and 3 from J, leaving 13 bases between them. This CDR3 comprises 14 residues. From germline, CDR1 is MNHNS and CDR2 SASEGT. The DNA for the CDR3 is TGTGCCAGCACCCTGGGAGACCTCTACAATGAGCAGTTCTTC. It yields the protein CASTLGDLYNEQFF.

The V gene is TRBV12-5, the J gene TRBJ2-7, with TRBD2 matching over 7 bases. V shed 0 bases and J 2 bases; nucleotides not matched to a gene: 4. The CDR3 totals 15 residues. Germline values: CDR1 LGHNT, CDR2 FRNRAP. In nucleotides, the CDR3 is TGTGCTAGTGGTTTGGTATTGGGGGGGGCCTACGAGCAGTACTTC. It translates to CASGLVLGGAYEQYF.

The chain joins TRBV28 to TRBJ2-6, with D tentatively TRBD1 or TRBD2 (7 bases each). CDR3 length: 16 residues. The ends were cut back, 7 bases at V and 0 bases at J, with 13 bases in the middle. CDR1 and CDR2 (germline): MDHEN, SYDVKM. DNA for the CDR3: TGTGCCAGCATCTCCAGGGGGGGCTCTGGGGCCAACGTCCTGACTTTC. It codes for CASISRGGSGANVLTF.